These 6 T cell receptor beta chains originate from one sample sequenced in a study of cytomegalovirus exposure and HLA in healthy donors. Clones were read by immunoSEQ multiplex PCR, and TCRdb kept only the in-frame ones, dropping some. The table has 150,000 to 200,000 clones, around nine tenths seen once. Sequences were obtained from PBMCs. The receptors originated from a woman in her twenties or thirties in good health and CMV-seronegative.

The gene calls are TRBV18 and TRBJ2-1; 13 nucleotides line up with TRBD2. V lost 1 base, J lost 10 bases, and 7 bases stayed unmatched. The CDR3 is 16 residues long. Germline CDR1 KGHSH, CDR2 LQKENI. For the CDR3, the DNA is TGTGCCAGCTCACCACTCGCACTAGCGGGGGGGCAAGAGCAGTTCTTC. Its protein product is CASSPLALAGGQEQFF.

This clone was found a few times. CDR3 loop: CASGLDRGSSYNEQFF. CDR3 DNA sequence: TGTGCTAGTGGTTTGGATAGGGGAAGCTCCTACAATGAGCAGTTCTTC. The rearrangement links TRBV12-5 to TRBJ2-1, with a weak D call TRBD1 (5 bases). V lost 1 base to trimming and J lost 0 bases, with 10 bases between them. Germline CDR1 is LGHNT and CDR2 is FRNRAP. CDR3 size: 16 residues.

This rearrangement joins TRBV6-1 to TRBJ2-7; TRBD1 might be the D (6 bases). This CDR3 contains 12 residues. Trimming pared 6 bases from V and 2 bases from J, leaving 8 bases between. In germline, CDR1 is MNHNS, CDR2 SASEGT. CDR3 region: CASRTGPYEQYF. As DNA, the CDR3 is TGTGCCAGCAGGACAGGTCCCTACGAGCAGTACTTC.

The gene calls are TRBV11-3 and TRBJ2-1, with 11 positions matching TRBD2. Germline CDR1 reads SGHNT; CDR2 reads YENEEA. The length of the CDR3 is 17 residues. The V and J ends lost 0 bases and 5 bases, in that order; junction bases with no gene match: 6. CDR3 sequence reads: CASSLELAGGAHNEQFF. In DNA, the CDR3 is TGTGCCAGCAGCTTAGAGCTAGCGGGGGGCGCCCACAATGAGCAGTTCTTC.

The J gene is TRBJ2-7, the V gene TRBV5-1; 7 nucleotides align to TRBD2. Germline values: CDR1 SGHRS, CDR2 YFSETQ. The CDR3 spans 14 residues. V gave up 0 bases and J gave up 6 bases; unmatched junction bases: 6. DNA of the CDR3: TGCGCCAGCAGCTTGGACGGGGGGTCCGGCGAGCAGTACTTC. Protein: CASSLDGGSGEQYF.

V usage is TRBV4-2 and J usage is TRBJ1-2; D perhaps matches TRBD1 (5 bases). In germline, CDR1 is LGHNA, CDR2 YNFKEQ. V was cut by 1 base and J by 4 bases, with 7 bases left in between. The CDR3 consists of 13 residues. DNA of the CDR3: TGTGCCAGCAGCCAAGCAGGGTCCTATGGCTACACCTTC. As protein: CASSQAGSYGYTF.